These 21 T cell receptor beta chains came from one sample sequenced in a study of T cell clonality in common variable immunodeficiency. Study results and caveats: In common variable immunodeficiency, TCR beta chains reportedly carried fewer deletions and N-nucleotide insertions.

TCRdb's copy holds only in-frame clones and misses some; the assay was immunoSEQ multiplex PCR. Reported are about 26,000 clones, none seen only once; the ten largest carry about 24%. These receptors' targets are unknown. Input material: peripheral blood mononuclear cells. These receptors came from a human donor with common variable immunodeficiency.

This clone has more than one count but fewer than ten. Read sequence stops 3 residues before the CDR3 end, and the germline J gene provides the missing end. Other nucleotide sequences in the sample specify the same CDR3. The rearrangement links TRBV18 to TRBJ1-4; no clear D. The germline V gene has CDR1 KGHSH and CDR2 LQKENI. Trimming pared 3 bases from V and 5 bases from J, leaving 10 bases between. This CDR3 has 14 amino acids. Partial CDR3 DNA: TGTGCCAGCTCACCCCAGGAGTCGAATGAAAAA. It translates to CASSPQESNEK. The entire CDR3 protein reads CASSPQESNEKLFF.

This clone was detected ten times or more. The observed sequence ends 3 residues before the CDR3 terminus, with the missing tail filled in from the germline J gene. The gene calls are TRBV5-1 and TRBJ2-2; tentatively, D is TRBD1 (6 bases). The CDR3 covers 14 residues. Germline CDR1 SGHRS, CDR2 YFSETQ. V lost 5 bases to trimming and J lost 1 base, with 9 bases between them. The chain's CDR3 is CASRKQGNTGELFF. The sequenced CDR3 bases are TGCGCCAGCAGAAAACAGGGGAACACCGGGGAG.

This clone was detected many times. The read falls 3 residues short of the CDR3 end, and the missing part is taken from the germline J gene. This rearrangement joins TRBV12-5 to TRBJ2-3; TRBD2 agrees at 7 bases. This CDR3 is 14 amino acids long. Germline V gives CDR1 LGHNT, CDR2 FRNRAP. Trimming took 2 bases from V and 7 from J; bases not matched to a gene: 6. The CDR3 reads CASGLTSGVNTQYF. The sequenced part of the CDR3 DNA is TGTGCTAGTGGTTTGACCAGCGGGGTGAATACG.

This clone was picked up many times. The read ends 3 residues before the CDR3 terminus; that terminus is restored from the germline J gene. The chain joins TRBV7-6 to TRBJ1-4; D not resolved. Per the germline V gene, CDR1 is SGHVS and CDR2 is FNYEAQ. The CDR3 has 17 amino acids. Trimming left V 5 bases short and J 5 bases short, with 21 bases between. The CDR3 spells CASSDNAVRVANEKLFF. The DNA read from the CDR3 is TGTGCCAGCAGCGATAATGCGGTACGGGTCGCAAATGAAAAA.

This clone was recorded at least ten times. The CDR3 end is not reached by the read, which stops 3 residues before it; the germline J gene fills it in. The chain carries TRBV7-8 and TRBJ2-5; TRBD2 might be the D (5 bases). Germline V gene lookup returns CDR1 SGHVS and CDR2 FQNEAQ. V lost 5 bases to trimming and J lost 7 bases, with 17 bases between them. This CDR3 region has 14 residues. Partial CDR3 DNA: TGTGCCAGCAGCCTTCCGGGTCTCGGAGGGACC. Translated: CASSLPGLGGT. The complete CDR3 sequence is CASSLPGLGGTQYF.

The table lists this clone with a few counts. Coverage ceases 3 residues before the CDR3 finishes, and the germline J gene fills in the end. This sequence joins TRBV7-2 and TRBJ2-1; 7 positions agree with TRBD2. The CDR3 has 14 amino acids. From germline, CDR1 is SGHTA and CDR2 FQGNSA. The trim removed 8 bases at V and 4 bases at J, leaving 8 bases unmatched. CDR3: CASGMGGVYNEQFF. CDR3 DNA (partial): TGTGCCAGCGGCATGGGGGGGGTATACAATGAG.

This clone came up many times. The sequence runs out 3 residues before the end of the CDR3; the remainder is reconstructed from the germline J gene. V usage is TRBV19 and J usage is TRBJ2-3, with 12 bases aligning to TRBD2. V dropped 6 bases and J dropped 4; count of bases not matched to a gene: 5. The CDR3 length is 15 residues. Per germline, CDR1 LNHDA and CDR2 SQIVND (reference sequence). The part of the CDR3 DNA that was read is TGTGCCAGTAGCTCGACTAGCGGGGGTTCAGATACG. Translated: CASSSTSGGSDT. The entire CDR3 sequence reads CASSSTSGGSDTQYF. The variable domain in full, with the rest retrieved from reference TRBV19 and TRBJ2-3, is DGGITQSPKYLFRKEGQNVTLSCEQNLNHDAMYWYRQDPGQGLRLIYYSQIVNDFQKGDIAEGYSVSREKKESFPLTVTSAQKNPTAFYLCASSSTSGGSDTQYFGPGTRLTVL.

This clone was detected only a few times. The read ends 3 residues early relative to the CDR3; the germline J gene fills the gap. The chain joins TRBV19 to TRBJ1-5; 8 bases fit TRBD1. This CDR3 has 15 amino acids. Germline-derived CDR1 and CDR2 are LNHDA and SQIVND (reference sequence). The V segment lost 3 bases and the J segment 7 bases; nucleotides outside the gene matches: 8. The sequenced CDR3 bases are TGTGCCAGTAGTATTCAATCAGGGGGCGTCCAGCCC. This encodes CASSIQSGGVQP. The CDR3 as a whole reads CASSIQSGGVQPQHF.

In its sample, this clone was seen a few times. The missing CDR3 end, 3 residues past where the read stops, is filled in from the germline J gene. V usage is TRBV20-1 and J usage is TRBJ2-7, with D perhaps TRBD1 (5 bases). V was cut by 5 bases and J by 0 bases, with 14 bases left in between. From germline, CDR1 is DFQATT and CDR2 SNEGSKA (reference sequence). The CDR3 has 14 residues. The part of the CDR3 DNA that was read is TGCAGTGCTGTTCGACAGTTAAACTCCTACGAG. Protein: CSAVRQLNSYE. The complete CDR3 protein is CSAVRQLNSYEQYF.

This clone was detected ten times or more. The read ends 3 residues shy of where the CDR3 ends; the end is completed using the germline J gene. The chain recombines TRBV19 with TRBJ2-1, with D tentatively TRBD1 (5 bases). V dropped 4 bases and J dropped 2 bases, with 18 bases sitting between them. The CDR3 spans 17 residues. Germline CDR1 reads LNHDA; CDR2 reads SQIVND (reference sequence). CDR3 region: CASSNRPRTSTYNEQFF. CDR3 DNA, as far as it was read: TGTGCCAGTAGTAACCGACCGAGGACATCCACCTACAATGAG.

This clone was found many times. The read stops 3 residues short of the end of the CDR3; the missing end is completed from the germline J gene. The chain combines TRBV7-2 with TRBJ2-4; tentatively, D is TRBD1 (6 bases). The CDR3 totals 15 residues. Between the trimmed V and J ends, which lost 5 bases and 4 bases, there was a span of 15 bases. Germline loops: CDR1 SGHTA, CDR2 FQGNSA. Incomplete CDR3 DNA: TGTGCCAGCAGCGAGGACCGGACAGTGAAAAACATT. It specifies CASSEDRTVKNI. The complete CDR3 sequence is CASSEDRTVKNIQYF.

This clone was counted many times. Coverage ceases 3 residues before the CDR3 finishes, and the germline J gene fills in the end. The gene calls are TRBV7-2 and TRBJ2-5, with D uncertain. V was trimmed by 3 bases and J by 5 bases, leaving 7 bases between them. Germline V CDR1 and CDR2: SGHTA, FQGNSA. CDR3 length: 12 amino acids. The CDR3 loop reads CASSFDRETQYF. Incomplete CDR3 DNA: TGTGCCAGCAGCTTTGATCGGGAGACC.

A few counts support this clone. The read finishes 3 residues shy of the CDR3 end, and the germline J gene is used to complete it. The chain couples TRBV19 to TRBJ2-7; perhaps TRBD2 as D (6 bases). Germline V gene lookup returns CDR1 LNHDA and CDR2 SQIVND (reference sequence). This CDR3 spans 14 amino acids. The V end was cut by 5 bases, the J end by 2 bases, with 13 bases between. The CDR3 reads CASSRVGTPYEQYF. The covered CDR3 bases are TGTGCCAGTAGTCGGGTGGGGACTCCCTACGAG.

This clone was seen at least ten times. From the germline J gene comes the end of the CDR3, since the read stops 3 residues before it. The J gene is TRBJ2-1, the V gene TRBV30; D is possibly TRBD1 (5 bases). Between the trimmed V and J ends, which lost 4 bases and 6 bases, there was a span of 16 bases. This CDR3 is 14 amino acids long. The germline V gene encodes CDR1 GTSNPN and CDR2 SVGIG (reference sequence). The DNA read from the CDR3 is TGTGCCTGGACCTTGGGGCTAGGCGGCAATGAG. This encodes CAWTLGLGGNE. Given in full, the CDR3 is CAWTLGLGGNEQFF.

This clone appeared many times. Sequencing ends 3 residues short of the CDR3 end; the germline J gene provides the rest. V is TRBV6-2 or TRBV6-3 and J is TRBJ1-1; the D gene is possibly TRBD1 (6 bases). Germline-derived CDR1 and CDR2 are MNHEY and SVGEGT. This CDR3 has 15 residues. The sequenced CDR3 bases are TGTGCCAGCAGTTACTCGCGGGGGCCCCCTACAACG. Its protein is CASSYSRGPPTT. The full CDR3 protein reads CASSYSRGPPTTAFF.

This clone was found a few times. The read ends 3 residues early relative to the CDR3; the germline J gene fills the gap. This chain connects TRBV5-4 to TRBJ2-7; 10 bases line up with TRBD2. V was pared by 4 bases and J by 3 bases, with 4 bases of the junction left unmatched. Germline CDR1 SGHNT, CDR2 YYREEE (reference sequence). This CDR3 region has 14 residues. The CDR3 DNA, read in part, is TGTGCCAGCAGCCCGGTAGCGGGGGGCTACGAG. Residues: CASSPVAGGYE. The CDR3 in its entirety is CASSPVAGGYEQYF.

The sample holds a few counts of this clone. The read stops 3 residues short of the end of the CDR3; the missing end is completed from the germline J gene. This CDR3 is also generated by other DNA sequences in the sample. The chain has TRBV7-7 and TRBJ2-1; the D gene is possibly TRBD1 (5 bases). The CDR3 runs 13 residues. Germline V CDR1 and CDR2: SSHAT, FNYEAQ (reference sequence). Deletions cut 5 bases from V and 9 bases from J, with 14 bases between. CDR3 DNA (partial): TGTGCCAGCAGCCAGGGCGAAGTGAGTGAG. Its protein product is CASSQGEVSE. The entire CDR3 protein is CASSQGEVSEQFF.

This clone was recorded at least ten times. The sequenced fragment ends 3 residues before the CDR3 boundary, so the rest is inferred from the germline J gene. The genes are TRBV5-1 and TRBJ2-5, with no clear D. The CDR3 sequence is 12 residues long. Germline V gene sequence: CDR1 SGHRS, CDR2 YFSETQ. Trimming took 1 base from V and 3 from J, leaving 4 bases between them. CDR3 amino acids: CASSLREETQYF. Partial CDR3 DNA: TGCGCCAGCAGCTTGAGGGAAGAGACC.

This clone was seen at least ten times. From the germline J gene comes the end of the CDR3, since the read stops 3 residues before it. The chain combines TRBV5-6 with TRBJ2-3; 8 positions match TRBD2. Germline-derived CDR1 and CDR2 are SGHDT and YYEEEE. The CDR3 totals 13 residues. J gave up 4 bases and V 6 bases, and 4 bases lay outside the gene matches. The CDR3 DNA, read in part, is TGTGCCAGCACGGGGGGGATTGCAGATACG. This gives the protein CASTGGIADT. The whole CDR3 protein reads CASTGGIADTQYF.

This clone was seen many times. CDR3: CASSLQVHYGYTF. The sequenced CDR3 bases are TGTGCCAGCAGCTTGCAGGTACACTATGGC. This chain connects TRBV7-2 to TRBJ1-2; D gene ambiguous. The CDR3 goes on 3 residues after the read ends, and that part is filled in from the germline J gene. This CDR3 comprises 13 residues. Germline CDR1 SGHTA, CDR2 FQGNSA. V shed 3 bases and J shed 3 bases, with 8 bases lying between them.

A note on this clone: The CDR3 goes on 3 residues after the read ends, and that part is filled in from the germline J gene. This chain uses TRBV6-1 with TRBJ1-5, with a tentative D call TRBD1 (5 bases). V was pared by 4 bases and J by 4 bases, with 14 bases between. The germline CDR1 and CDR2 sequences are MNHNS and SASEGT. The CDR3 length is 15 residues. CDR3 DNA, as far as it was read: TGTGCCAGCAGTGTCACAGGCCAGACTAATCAGCCC. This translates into CASSVTGQTNQP. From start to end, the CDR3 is CASSVTGQTNQPQHF.